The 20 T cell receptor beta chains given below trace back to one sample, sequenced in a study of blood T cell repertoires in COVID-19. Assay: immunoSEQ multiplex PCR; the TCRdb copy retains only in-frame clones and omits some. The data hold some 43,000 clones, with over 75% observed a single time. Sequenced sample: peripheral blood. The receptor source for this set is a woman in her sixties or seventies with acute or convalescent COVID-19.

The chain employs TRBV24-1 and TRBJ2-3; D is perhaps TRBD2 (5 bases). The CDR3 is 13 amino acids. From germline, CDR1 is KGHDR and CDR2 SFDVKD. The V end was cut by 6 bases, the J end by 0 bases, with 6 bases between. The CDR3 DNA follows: TGTGCCACCAGTAGGACTAGCACAGATACGCAGTATTTT. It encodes CATSRTSTDTQYF.

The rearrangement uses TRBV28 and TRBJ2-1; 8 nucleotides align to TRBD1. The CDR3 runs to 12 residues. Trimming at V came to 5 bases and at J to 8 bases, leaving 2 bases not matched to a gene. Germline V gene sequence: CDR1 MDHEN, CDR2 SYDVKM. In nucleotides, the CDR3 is TGTGCCAGCAGTATGGACAGGGATGAGCAGTTCTTC. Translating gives CASSMDRDEQFF.

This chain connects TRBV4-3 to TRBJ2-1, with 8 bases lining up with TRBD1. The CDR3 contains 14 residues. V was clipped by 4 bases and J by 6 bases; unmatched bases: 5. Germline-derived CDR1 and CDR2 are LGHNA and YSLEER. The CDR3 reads CASSPGQDFNEQFF. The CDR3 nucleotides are TGCGCCAGCAGCCCGGGACAGGACTTCAATGAGCAGTTCTTC.

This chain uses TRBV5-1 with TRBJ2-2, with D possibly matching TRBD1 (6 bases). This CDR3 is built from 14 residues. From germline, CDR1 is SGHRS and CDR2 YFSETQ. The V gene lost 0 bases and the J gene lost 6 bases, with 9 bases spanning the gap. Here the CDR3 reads CASSLVTGSGELFF. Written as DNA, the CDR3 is TGCGCCAGCAGCTTGGTTACAGGGTCCGGGGAGCTGTTTTTT.

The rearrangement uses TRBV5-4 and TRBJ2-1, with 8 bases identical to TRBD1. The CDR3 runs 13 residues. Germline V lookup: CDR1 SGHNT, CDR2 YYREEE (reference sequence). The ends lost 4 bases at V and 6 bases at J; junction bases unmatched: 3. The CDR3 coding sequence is TGTGCCAGCAGCAAGGGACAGGCCAATGAGCAGTTCTTC. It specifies CASSKGQANEQFF.

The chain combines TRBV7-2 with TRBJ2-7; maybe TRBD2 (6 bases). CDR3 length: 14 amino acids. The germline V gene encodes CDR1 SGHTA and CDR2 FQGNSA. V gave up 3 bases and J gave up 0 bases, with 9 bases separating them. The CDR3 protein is CASSFRDFSYEQYF. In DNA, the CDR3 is TGTGCCAGCAGCTTCCGGGACTTCTCCTACGAGCAGTACTTC. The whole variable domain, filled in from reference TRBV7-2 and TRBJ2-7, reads GAGVSQSPSNKVTEKGKDVELRCDPISGHTALYWYRQSLGQGLEFLIYFQGNSAPDKSGLPSDRFSAERTGGSVSTLTIQRTQQEDSAVYLCASSFRDFSYEQYFGPGTRLTVT.

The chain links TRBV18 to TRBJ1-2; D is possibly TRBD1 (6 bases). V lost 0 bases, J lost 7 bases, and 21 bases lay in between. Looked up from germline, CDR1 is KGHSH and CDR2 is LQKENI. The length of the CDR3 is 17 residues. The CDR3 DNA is TGTGCCAGCTCACCACCGGTCGGGATAGGGGGTCTAGGTGGCTACACCTTC. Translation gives CASSPPVGIGGLGGYTF.

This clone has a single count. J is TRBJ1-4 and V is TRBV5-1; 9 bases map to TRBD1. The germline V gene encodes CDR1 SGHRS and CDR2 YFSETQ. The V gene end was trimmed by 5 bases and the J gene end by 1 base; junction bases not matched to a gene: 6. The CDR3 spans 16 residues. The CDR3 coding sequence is TGCGCCAGCAGTCCGACAGGGGGTGGAACTAATGAAAAACTGTTTTTT. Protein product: CASSPTGGGTNEKLFF.

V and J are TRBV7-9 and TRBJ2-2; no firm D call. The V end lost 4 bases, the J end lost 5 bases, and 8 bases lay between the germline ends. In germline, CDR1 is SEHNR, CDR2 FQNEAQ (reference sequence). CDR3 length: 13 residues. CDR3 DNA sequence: TGTGCCAGCAGCTCTTTATTGACCGGGGAGCTGTTTTTT. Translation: CASSSLLTGELFF. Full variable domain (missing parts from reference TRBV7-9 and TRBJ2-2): DTGVSQNPRHKITKRGQNVTFRCDPISEHNRLYWYRQTLGQGPEFLTYFQNEAQLEKSRLLSDRFSAERPKGSFSTLEIQRTEQGDSAMYLCASSSLLTGELFFGEGSRLTVL.

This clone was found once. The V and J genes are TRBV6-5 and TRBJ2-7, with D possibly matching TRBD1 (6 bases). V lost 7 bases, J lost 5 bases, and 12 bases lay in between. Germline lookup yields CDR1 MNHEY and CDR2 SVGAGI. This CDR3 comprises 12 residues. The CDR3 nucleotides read TGTGCCAGCAAGGCAGGGGCAGACGAGCAGTACTTC. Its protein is CASKAGADEQYF.

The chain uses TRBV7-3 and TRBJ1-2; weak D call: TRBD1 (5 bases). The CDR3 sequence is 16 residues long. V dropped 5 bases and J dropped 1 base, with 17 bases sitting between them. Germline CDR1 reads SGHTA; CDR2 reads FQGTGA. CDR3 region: CASSPGHRPFNYGYTF. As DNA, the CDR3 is TGTGCCAGCAGCCCTGGGCACAGGCCTTTTAACTATGGCTACACCTTC.

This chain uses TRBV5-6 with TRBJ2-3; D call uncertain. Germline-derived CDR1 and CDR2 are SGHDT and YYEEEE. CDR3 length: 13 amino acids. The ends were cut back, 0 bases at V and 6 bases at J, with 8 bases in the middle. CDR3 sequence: CASSLASPDTQYF. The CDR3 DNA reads TGTGCCAGCAGCTTGGCGAGCCCGGATACGCAGTATTTT.

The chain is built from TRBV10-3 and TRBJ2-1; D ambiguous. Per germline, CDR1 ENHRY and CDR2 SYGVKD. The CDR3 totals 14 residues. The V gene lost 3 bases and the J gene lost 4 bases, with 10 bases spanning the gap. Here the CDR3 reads CAISDSAGYNEQFF. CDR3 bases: TGTGCCATCAGTGATTCCGCCGGTTACAATGAGCAGTTCTTC.

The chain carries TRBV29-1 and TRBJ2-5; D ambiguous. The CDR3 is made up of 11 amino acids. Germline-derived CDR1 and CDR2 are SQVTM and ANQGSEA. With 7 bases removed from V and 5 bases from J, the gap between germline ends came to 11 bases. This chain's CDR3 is CSAQYTETQYF. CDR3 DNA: TGCAGCGCACAGTATACGGAGACCCAGTACTTC.

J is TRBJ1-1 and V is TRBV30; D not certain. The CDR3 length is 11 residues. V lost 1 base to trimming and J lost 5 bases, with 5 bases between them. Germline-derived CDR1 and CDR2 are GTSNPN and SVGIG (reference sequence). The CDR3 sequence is CAWSERTEAFF. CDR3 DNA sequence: TGTGCCTGGAGTGAGCGGACTGAAGCTTTCTTT.

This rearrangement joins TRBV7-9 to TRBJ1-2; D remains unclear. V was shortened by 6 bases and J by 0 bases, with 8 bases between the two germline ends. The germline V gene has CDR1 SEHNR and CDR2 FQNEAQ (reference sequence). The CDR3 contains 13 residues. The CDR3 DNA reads TGTGCCAGCAGGCTTACAGCTAACTATGGCTACACCTTC. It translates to CASRLTANYGYTF.

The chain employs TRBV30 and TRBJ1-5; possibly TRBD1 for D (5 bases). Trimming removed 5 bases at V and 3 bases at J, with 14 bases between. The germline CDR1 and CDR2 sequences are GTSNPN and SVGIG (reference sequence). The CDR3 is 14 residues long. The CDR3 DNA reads TGTGCCTGGGGTTCGGTACAGGACAATCAGCCCCAGCATTTT. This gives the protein CAWGSVQDNQPQHF.

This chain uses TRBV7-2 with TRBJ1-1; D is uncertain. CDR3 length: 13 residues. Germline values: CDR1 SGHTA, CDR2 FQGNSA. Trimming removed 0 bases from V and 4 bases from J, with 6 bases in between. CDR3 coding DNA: TGTGCCAGCAGCTTAGCGCGGCTCACTGAAGCTTTCTTT. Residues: CASSLARLTEAFF.

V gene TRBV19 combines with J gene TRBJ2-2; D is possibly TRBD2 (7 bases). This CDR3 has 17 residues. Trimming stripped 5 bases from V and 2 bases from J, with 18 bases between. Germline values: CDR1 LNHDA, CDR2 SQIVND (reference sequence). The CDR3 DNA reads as TGTGCCAGTAGTCTATCGGACCGGGGGGCCAACACCGGGGAGCTGTTTTTT. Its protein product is CASSLSDRGANTGELFF.

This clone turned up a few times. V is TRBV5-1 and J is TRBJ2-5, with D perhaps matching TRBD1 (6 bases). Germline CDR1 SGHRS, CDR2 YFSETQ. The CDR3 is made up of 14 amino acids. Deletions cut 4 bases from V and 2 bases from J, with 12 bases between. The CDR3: CASSTPGQQETQYF. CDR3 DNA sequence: TGCGCCAGCAGCACCCCAGGACAGCAAGAGACCCAGTACTTC.